Shown below are 10 T cell receptor beta chains from a single sample sequenced in a study of shared clonotypes between healthy human individuals. This table comes from immunoSEQ multiplex PCR, and its TCRdb copy is limited to in-frame clones, with some not included. The sample comprises roughly 2.2 million clones, more than 85% of which are singletons, and about 0.39% rests with the top ten. The material sequenced was naive CD4+ T cells from PBMCs. Stated subset: CD45RA+ positively selected. Receptors originate from a man aged 18 to 29 in good health. Some clones in this sample may be carry-over from other donors' samples.

The rearrangement uses TRBV5-1 and TRBJ2-3; tentative D call: TRBD2 (6 bases). Germline-derived CDR1 and CDR2 are SGHRS and YFSETQ. Trimming took off 1 base at V and 6 bases at J, with 12 bases between the two ends. The CDR3 length is 14 residues. This CDR3 is CASSLLSGRDTQYF. CDR3 nucleotides: TGCGCCAGCAGCTTGTTGTCAGGGAGGGATACGCAGTATTTT.

The chain uses TRBV10-2 and TRBJ2-2; no firm D call. Per germline, CDR1 WSHSY and CDR2 SAAADI. There are 17 residues in the CDR3. Trimming took off 6 bases at V and 1 base at J, with 18 bases between the two ends. The CDR3 sequence is CASREKLGGGNTGELFF. DNA of the CDR3: TGCGCCAGCAGGGAAAAACTGGGTGGTGGGAACACCGGGGAGCTGTTTTTT.

The rearrangement uses TRBV28 and TRBJ2-2; 9 nucleotides match TRBD2. This CDR3 comprises 13 residues. Germline loops: CDR1 MDHEN, CDR2 SYDVKM. V lost 7 bases to trimming and J lost 9 bases; unmatched junction nucleotides: 6. The CDR3 loop reads CASTPAGGRELFF. In DNA form, the CDR3 reads TGTGCCAGCACCCCCGCGGGGGGGCGGGAGCTGTTTTTT.

This chain joins TRBV6-5 and TRBJ2-7; D uncertain. The germline V and J ends were trimmed by 0 bases and 6 bases, with 9 bases remaining between them. CDR1 is MNHEY and CDR2 is SVGAGI in the germline V gene. The CDR3 spans 13 residues. In nucleotides, the CDR3 is TGTGCCAGCAGTTACTCGCTTGGGCGCGAGCAGTACTTC. Translation gives CASSYSLGREQYF.

This chain uses TRBV18 with TRBJ2-7; D call uncertain. Germline loops: CDR1 KGHSH, CDR2 LQKENI. CDR3 length equals 14 residues. Trimming took 1 base from V and 6 from J, leaving 13 bases between them. The CDR3 loop is CASSPLTIPGEQYF. The CDR3 coding sequence is TGTGCCAGCTCACCACTCACCATTCCGGGCGAGCAGTACTTC.

The genes are TRBV28 and TRBJ2-7; 11 positions agree with TRBD2. The CDR3 runs to 18 residues. Germline CDR1 and CDR2: MDHEN and SYDVKM. Losses at the gene ends were 5 bases for V and 2 bases for J; bases not matched to a gene: 14. CDR3 residues: CASSRLGTSGGKAYEQYF. The CDR3 coding sequence is TGTGCCAGCAGTCGCCTCGGGACTAGCGGAGGGAAGGCCTACGAGCAGTACTTC.

The V call is TRBV5-1, the J call TRBJ2-7; weak D call: TRBD2 (6 bases). Trimming cost V 4 bases and J 2 bases, with 13 bases left between them. CDR1 is SGHRS and CDR2 is YFSETQ in the germline V gene. The CDR3 length is 14 residues. This chain's CDR3 is CASSREPPTYEQYF. In nucleotides, the CDR3 is TGCGCCAGCAGCCGGGAGCCCCCGACCTACGAGCAGTACTTC.

V gene TRBV5-1 combines with J gene TRBJ1-1, with D unresolved. This CDR3 is 14 amino acids long. Germline assignment: CDR1 SGHRS and CDR2 YFSETQ. The ends were cut back, 4 bases at V and 0 bases at J, with 10 bases in the middle. This CDR3 reads CASSPIPVNTEAFF. The DNA of the CDR3 is TGCGCCAGCAGCCCGATTCCAGTGAACACTGAAGCTTTCTTT.

The V and J genes are TRBV7-9 and TRBJ1-1; D is uncertain. Germline CDR1 and CDR2: SEHNR and FQNEAQ (reference sequence). The CDR3 length is 15 residues. Trimming pared 8 bases from V and 7 bases from J, leaving 23 bases between. This CDR3 is CASGFRPGKGNEAFF. The CDR3 bases are TGTGCCAGCGGGTTCCGGCCAGGAAAGGGTAATGAAGCTTTCTTT.

This chain uses TRBV4-2 with TRBJ1-4; D unclear. V was trimmed by 1 base and J by 0 bases, leaving 15 bases between them. Per the germline V gene, CDR1 is LGHNA and CDR2 is YNFKEQ. The CDR3 has 18 amino acids. The CDR3: CASSQGPSRRATNEKLFF. The CDR3, as DNA: TGTGCCAGCAGCCAAGGTCCCAGCAGAAGGGCAACTAATGAAAAACTGTTTTTT.